The present entry profiles one TCR beta chain with its context. This sample is part of a study of cytomegalovirus exposure and HLA in healthy donors. Primers: 60 Vbeta forward and 13 Jbeta reverse. Some clones are missing from TCRdb's copy, which holds only in-frame ones; the method was immunoSEQ multiplex PCR. The sample yields roughly 130,000 clones, about 80% seen once. Trimming took 5 bases from V and 7 from J, leaving 8 bases between them. Germline V gene lookup returns CDR1 DFQATT and CDR2 SNEGSKA (reference sequence). The CDR3 loop spans 11 amino acids. The sequence was obtained from a man aged 35-49 years in good health and CMV-seronegative. The sample was PBMCs. The V call is TRBV20-1, the J call TRBJ1-4; D is ambiguous. The chain's CDR3 is CSADWSEKLFF. CDR3 coding DNA: TGCAGTGCTGACTGGAGTGAAAAACTGTTTTTT.